The clone carrying this TCR beta chain was recorded at least ten times. Its specificity is not known. From germline, CDR1 is SNHLY and CDR2 FYNNEI. Trimming removed 7 bases from V and 9 bases from J; junction bases left unmatched: 10. CDR3 length: 14 residues. This record comes from a study of identical twins. Template switching, a step in the protocol, added a universal primer site, and cDNA carried unique molecular identifiers. TCRdb re-derived calls from the 5' RACE reads in MiXCR, one entry per CDR3 protein. The table records some 630,000 distinct CDR3 sequences, just over 7% of them present only once. General study results and limits: Cord blood's abundant beta clonotypes had fewer insertions, unlike memory repertoires. Alpha sequences out of frame and shared by twins had excess low generation probability.

This sample was also put to use in a study of yellow fever vaccine responses in identical twins. That study adds: After vaccination, twins' T cell response reportedly seemed partly convergent, partly personalized.

The chain couples TRBV2 to TRBJ2-1, with 9 nucleotides matching TRBD2. This TCR came from a young woman in good health. What was sequenced was PBMCs. The CDR3 is CASTPIAGVLEQFF. The DNA of the CDR3 is TGTGCCAGCACTCCGATAGCGGGAGTCCTTGAGCAGTTCTTC.